This TCR beta chain comes out of a study of tumor and adjacent non-tumor tissue in lung cancer. Study-wide results and caveats: TCR diversity was significantly greater in tumor than normal lung tissue.

No cell sorting was done before RNA was extracted from the tissue. Distant lung tissue was collected more than 3 cm away from the tumor edge. Three rounds of nested PCR, following a modified ARM-PCR protocol, produced the TCRbeta library. In TCRdb, the multiplex PCR reads were re-called with MiXCR into one record per CDR3 protein. Of tens of thousands of distinct CDR3 sequences listed, approximately 82% were seen once; the top ten hold around 43%. The length of the CDR3 is 12 residues. The germline gives CDR1 SQVTM, CDR2 ANQGSEA. The V gene lost 7 bases and the J gene lost 5 bases, with 11 bases spanning the gap. Regarding this clonotype: The target antigen is unknown.

The sample comprised distant non-tumor lung tissue. The TCR sequence derives from a man aged 65 to 85 with non-small cell lung cancer. J is TRBJ2-2 and V is TRBV29-1; no firm D call. This CDR3 is CSAGWGTGELFF. CDR3 in DNA: TGCAGCGCCGGGTGGGGTACCGGGGAGCTGTTTTTT.